The 19 T cell receptor beta chains below were found in one sample sequenced in a study of blood T cells in healthy people across ages. Using a J-beta primer mix together with a sample-barcoded 5' primer, a second PCR was run for roughly 6 to 12 cycles. One entry per CDR3 protein, called by TCRdb with MiXCR from the 5' RACE reads. The table includes more than 1 million distinct CDR3 sequences, more than 40% detected once. Input material: blood. Receptors were obtained from a woman aged 55-70 years in good health.

This clonotype was seen a handful of times. The chain has TRBV2 and TRBJ2-7; D is possibly TRBD2 (6 bases). CDR3 size: 11 residues. Germline-derived CDR1 and CDR2 are SNHLY and FYNNEI. The V end was cut by 8 bases, the J end by 5 bases, with 10 bases between. The CDR3 DNA follows: TGTGCCAGCGGGAGGACCGACGAGCAGTACTTC. It is translated as CASGRTDEQYF.

This chain joins TRBV11-2 and TRBJ2-5; the D gene could be TRBD1 or TRBD2 (5 bases each). The J call is in doubt because the DNA end fits TRBJ2-7 better. Germline V lookup: CDR1 SGHAT, CDR2 FQNNGV. This CDR3 is built from 14 residues. In DNA form, the CDR3 reads TGTGCCAGCAGCTTAGGTGGGGGAGTGGGCGAGCAGTACTTC. Protein product: CASSLGGGVGEQYF.

The chain combines TRBV7-2 with TRBJ1-4; possible D gene TRBD1, 5 bases. V lost 0 bases to trimming and J lost 5 bases, with 16 bases between them. This CDR3 region has 17 residues. CDR1 is SGHTA, CDR2 FQGNSA, per germline. Written as DNA, the CDR3 is TGTGCCAGCAGCTTAGCTGTTTCGGGACGGGGAAATGAAAAACTGTTTTTT. Protein product: CASSLAVSGRGNEKLFF.

The chain has TRBV12-3 or TRBV12-4 and TRBJ2-1, with a weak D call TRBD1 (5 bases). V was cut by 0 bases and J by 3 bases, with 15 bases left in between. The CDR3 runs to 17 residues. The CDR3 is CASSLASKGLGYNEQFF. The CDR3 DNA reads TGTGCCAGCAGTTTAGCGTCGAAGGGGCTCGGCTACAATGAGCAGTTCTTC.

The rearrangement uses TRBV7-9 and TRBJ2-5; 10 bases fit TRBD2. Germline V gene lookup returns CDR1 SEHNR and CDR2 FQNEAQ (reference sequence). The trim removed 4 bases at V and 2 bases at J, leaving 7 bases unmatched. The CDR3 consists of 16 residues. CDR3 protein: CASSSRLAGIQETQYF. In DNA, the CDR3 is TGTGCCAGCAGCTCTCGACTAGCGGGCATTCAAGAGACCCAGTACTTC.

Many counts were recorded for this clonotype. The chain uses TRBV27 and TRBJ2-1; 11 nucleotides match TRBD2. The CDR3 length is 15 residues. J was trimmed by 3 bases and V by 4 bases; bases with no gene match: 2. CDR1 is MNHEY and CDR2 is SMNVEV in the germline V gene (reference sequence). The CDR3 reads CASSSGTSGYNEQFF. The CDR3 nucleotides read TGTGCCAGCAGTTCCGGGACTAGCGGCTACAATGAGCAGTTCTTC.

V usage is TRBV16 and J usage is TRBJ2-5; D gene uncertain. Trimming shortened V by 5 bases and J by 3 bases, and 10 bases separated the two germline ends. This CDR3 has 13 amino acids. The germline V gene encodes CDR1 KGHSY and CDR2 FQNENV. The CDR3 loop is CASSFGSKETQYF. CDR3 sequence (DNA): TGTGCCAGCAGCTTTGGCAGTAAAGAGACCCAGTACTTC.

This clonotype was detected a few times. The chain recombines TRBV20-1 with TRBJ1-5; D is undetermined. CDR1 is DFQATT, CDR2 SNEGSKA, per germline (reference sequence). This CDR3 has 13 amino acids. V gave up 0 bases and J gave up 7 bases, with 10 bases separating them. CDR3 in amino acids: CSARDSARQPQHF. The DNA for the CDR3 is TGCAGTGCTAGAGATTCAGCGCGGCAGCCCCAGCATTTT.

This clonotype has only a few counts. The gene calls are TRBV20-1 and TRBJ2-5; D gene unclear. The germline V gene has CDR1 DFQATT and CDR2 SNEGSKA (reference sequence). The CDR3 extends over 13 amino acids. The germline V and J ends were trimmed by 1 base and 2 bases, with 8 bases remaining between them. For the CDR3, the DNA is TGCAGTGCTAGAGGATATTCACAAGAGACCCAGTACTTC. This sequence encodes CSARGYSQETQYF.

This clonotype was seen a handful of times. The V gene is TRBV7-9, the J gene TRBJ2-5; D is possibly TRBD2 (5 bases). CDR1 and CDR2 (germline): SEHNR, FQNEAQ (reference sequence). The CDR3 covers 16 residues. V lost 2 bases, J lost 1 base, and 14 bases lay in between. The CDR3 region has the DNA TGTGCCAGCAGCTTATTGGCTAGCTCCATCCAAGAGACCCAGTACTTC. Its translation is CASSLLASSIQETQYF. The complete variable domain, with remaining parts taken from reference TRBV7-9 and TRBJ2-5, reads DTGVSQNPRHKITKRGQNVTFRCDPISEHNRLYWYRQTLGQGPEFLTYFQNEAQLEKSRLLSDRFSAERPKGSFSTLEIQRTEQGDSAMYLCASSLLASSIQETQYFGPGTRLLVL.

V and J are TRBV14 and TRBJ1-2; weak D call: TRBD1 (5 bases). Germline CDR1 and CDR2: SGHDN and FVKESK. CDR3 length: 14 amino acids. The V gene lost 1 base and the J gene lost 6 bases, with 12 bases spanning the gap. CDR3 coding DNA: TGTGCCAGCAGCCAAGGTGAGGGGACGGATGGCTACACCTTC. Encoded protein: CASSQGEGTDGYTF.

V usage is TRBV10-3 and J usage is TRBJ2-7; D might be TRBD1 (6 bases). The DNA end lines up better with TRBJ2-5; the J call may be wrong. Germline values: CDR1 ENHRY, CDR2 SYGVKD. CDR3 length: 14 amino acids. Here the CDR3 reads CAISDRFQGETQYF. As DNA, the CDR3 is TGTGCCATCAGTGACAGGTTTCAGGGGGAGACCCAGTACTTC.

This chain uses TRBV20-1 with TRBJ2-3; TRBD2 matches at 12 bases. The V and J ends lost 3 bases and 2 bases, in that order; junction bases with no gene match: 6. Germline CDR1 reads DFQATT; CDR2 reads SNEGSKA (reference sequence). This CDR3 comprises 16 residues. The CDR3 is CSASRTSGEYTDTQYF. CDR3 sequence (DNA): TGCAGTGCTAGCCGGACTAGCGGGGAGTACACAGATACGCAGTATTTT.

This clonotype has only a few counts. The V and J genes are TRBV7-9 and TRBJ2-5, with 8 bases aligning to TRBD2. The CDR3 is 17 residues long. After removal of 3 bases from V and 5 bases from J, the junction contained 14 bases not matched to a gene. Per the germline V gene, CDR1 is SEHNR and CDR2 is FQNEAQ (reference sequence). CDR3 in amino acids: CASSFGPSGSADETQYF. The CDR3 DNA reads as TGTGCCAGCAGCTTTGGCCCGAGCGGGAGCGCTGATGAGACCCAGTACTTC.

This clonotype was seen more than once but under ten times. The chain has TRBV2 and TRBJ1-5, with D unresolved. The germline V gene has CDR1 SNHLY and CDR2 FYNNEI. The ends were cut back, 6 bases at V and 4 bases at J, with 16 bases in the middle. The CDR3 length is 15 residues. The CDR3 DNA sequence: TGTGCCAGCAGCGAGGACCGGGGTCCTAATCAGCCCCAGCATTTT. This encodes CASSEDRGPNQPQHF.

V gene TRBV20-1 combines with J gene TRBJ2-5; 9 bases agree with TRBD1. The V gene's germline CDR1 is DFQATT and CDR2 SNEGSKA (reference sequence). V was pared by 3 bases and J by 4 bases, with 3 bases of the junction left unmatched. This CDR3 region has 13 residues. The CDR3 nucleotides are TGCAGTGCTAGGGGACAGGGCCTAGAGACCCAGTACTTC. Amino acids: CSARGQGLETQYF.

The CDR3 region has the DNA TGTGCCAGCAGTACTCTCCGACAGGGGAATTACAATGAGCAGTTCTTC. It translates to CASSTLRQGNYNEQFF. The chain links TRBV27 to TRBJ2-1; 8 positions match TRBD1. CDR1 is MNHEY and CDR2 is SMNVEV in the germline V gene (reference sequence). CDR3 length: 16 residues. V was pared by 5 bases and J by 4 bases, with 10 bases of the junction left unmatched.

This clonotype was detected many times. The chain carries TRBV15 and TRBJ2-1; D could derive from TRBD1 or TRBD2 (5 bases each). The CDR3 contains 17 residues. With 0 bases removed from V and 0 bases from J, the gap between germline ends came to 12 bases. Germline V lookup: CDR1 LNHNV, CDR2 YYDKDF (reference sequence). The CDR3 region has the DNA TGTGCCACCAGCAGAGATCCGAGGGGAAGCTCCTACAATGAGCAGTTCTTC. Its protein is CATSRDPRGSSYNEQFF.

This clonotype was detected once. The chain uses TRBV7-6 and TRBJ2-3; 9 bases agree with TRBD2. The ends lost 2 bases at V and 4 bases at J; junction bases unmatched: 10. Germline CDR1 is SGHVS and CDR2 is FNYEAQ. The CDR3 runs to 17 residues. Here the CDR3 reads CASSLLVASGKADTQYF. The CDR3 DNA reads TGTGCCAGCAGCTTATTAGTGGCTAGCGGGAAGGCAGATACGCAGTATTTT.